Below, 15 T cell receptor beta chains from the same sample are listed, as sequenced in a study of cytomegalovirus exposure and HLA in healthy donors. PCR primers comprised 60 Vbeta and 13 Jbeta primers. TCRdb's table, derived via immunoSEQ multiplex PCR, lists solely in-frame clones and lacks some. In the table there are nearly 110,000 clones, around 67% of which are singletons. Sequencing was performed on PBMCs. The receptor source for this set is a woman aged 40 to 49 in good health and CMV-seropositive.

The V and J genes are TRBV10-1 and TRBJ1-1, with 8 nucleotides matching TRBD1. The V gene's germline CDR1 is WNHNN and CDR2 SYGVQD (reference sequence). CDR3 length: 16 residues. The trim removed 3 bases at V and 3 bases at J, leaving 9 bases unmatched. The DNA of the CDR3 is TGCGCCAGCAGTGATGAAAAACAGGGGGGTTACACTGAAGCTTTCTTT. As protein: CASSDEKQGGYTEAFF.

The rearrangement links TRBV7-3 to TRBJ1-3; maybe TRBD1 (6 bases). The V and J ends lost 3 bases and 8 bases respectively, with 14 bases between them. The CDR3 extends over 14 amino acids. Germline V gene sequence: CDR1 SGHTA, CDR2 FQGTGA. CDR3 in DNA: TGTGCCAGCAGCTTCGACCAGGGGAGGGACACCATATATTTT. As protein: CASSFDQGRDTIYF.

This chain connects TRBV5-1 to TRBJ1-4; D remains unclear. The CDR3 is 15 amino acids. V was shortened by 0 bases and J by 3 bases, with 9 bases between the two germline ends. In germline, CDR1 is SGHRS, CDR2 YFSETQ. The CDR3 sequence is CASSLDATSNEKLFF. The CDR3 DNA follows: TGCGCCAGCAGCTTGGATGCTACCTCTAATGAAAAACTGTTTTTT.

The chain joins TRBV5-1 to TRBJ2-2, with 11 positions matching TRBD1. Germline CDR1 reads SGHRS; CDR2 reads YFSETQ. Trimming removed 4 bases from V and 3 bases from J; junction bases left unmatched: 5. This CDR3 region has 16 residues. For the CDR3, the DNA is TGCGCCAGCAGCAGAGGACAGGGGGCGTACACCGGGGAGCTGTTTTTT. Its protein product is CASSRGQGAYTGELFF.

As DNA, the CDR3 is TGCGCCAGCAGCTTTAGAGCGGGGGACACCGGGGAGCTGTTTTTT. Protein: CASSFRAGDTGELFF. The J gene is TRBJ2-2, the V gene TRBV5-1; 8 bases are a match to TRBD2. The germline CDR1 and CDR2 sequences are SGHRS and YFSETQ. The CDR3 loop spans 15 amino acids. The V segment lost 2 bases and the J segment 3 bases; nucleotides outside the gene matches: 3.

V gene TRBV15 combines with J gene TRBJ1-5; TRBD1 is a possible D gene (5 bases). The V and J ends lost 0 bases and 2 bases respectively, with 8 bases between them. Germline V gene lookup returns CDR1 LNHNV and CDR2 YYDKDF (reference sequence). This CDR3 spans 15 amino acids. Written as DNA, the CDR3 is TGTGCCACCAGCAGAGATTGGGGCGGCAATCAGCCCCAGCATTTT. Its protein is CATSRDWGGNQPQHF. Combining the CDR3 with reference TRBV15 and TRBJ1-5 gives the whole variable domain DAMVIQNPRYQVTQFGKPVTLSCSQTLNHNVMYWYQQKSSQAPKLLFHYYDKDFNNEADTPDNFQSRRPNTSFCFLDIRSPGLGDTAMYLCATSRDWGGNQPQHFGDGTRLSIL.

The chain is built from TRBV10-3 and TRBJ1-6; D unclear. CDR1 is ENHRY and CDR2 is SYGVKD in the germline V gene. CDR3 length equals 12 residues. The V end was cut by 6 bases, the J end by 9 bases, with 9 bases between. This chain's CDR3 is CAISGVGSPLHF. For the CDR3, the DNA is TGTGCCATCAGCGGGGTGGGTTCACCCCTCCACTTT.

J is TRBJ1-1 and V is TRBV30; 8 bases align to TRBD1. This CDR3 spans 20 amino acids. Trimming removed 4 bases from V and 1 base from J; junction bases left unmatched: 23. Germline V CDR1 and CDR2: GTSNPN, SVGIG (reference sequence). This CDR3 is CAWIYRGRGRKIGGNTEAFF. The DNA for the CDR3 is TGTGCCTGGATCTATCGGGGCAGGGGGCGAAAGATTGGAGGGAACACTGAAGCTTTCTTT.

The CDR3 region has the DNA TGTGCCAGCAGCTTATCAGAGAACACTGAAGCTTTCTTT. This translates into CASSLSENTEAFF. This rearrangement joins TRBV7-3 to TRBJ1-1; D is uncertain. V lost 2 bases to trimming and J lost 1 base, with 5 bases between them. This CDR3 region has 13 residues. Germline V gene sequence: CDR1 SGHTA, CDR2 FQGTGA.

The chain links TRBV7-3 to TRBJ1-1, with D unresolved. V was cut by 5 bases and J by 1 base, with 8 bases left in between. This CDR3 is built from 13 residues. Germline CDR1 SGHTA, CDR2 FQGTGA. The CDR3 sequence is CASSPTQNTEAFF. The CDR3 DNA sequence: TGTGCCAGCAGCCCAACACAGAACACTGAAGCTTTCTTT.

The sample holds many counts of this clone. For the CDR3, the DNA is TGTGCCAGCAGCTCCCAGATCTCCTACAATGAGCAGTTCTTC. This gives the protein CASSSQISYNEQFF. This chain uses TRBV5-4 with TRBJ2-1; no clear D gene. Trimming removed 3 bases from V and 0 bases from J, with 7 bases in between. This CDR3 has 14 amino acids. In germline, CDR1 is SGHNT, CDR2 YYREEE (reference sequence).

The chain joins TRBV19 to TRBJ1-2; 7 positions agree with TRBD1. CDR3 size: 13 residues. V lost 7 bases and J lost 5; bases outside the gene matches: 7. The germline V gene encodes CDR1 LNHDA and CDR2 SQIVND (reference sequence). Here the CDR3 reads CASIDRADYGYTF. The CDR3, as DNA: TGTGCCAGTATCGACAGGGCCGATTATGGCTACACCTTC.

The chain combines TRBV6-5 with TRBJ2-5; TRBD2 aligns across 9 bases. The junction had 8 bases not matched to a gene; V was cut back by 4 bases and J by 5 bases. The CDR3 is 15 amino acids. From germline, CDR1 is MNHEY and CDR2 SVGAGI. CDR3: CASSFTTSGRETQYF. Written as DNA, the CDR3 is TGTGCCAGCAGTTTTACGACTAGCGGAAGGGAGACCCAGTACTTC.

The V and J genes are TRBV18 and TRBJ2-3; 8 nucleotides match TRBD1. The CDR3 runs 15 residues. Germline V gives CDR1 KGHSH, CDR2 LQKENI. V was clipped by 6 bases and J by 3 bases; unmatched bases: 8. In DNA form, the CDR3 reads TGTGCCAGCTCTCCTCAGGGGGCAGTGACAGATACGCAGTATTTT. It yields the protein CASSPQGAVTDTQYF.

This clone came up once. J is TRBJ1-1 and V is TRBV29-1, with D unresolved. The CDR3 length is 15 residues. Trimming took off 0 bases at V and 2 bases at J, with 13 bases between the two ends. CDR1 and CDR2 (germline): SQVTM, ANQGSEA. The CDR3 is CSVEDIQRINTEAFF. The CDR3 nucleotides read TGCAGCGTTGAAGATATCCAGCGAATCAACACTGAAGCTTTCTTT.